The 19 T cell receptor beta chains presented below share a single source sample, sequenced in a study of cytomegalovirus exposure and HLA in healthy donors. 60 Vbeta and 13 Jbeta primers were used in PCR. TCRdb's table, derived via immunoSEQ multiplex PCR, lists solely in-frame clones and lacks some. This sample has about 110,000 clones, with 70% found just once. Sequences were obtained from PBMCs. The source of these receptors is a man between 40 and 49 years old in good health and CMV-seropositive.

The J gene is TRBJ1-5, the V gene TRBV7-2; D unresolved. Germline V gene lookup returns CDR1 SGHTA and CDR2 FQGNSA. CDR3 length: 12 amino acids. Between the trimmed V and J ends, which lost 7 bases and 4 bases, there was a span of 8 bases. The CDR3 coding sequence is TGTGCCAGCACAAGCCCGAATCAGCCCCAGCATTTT. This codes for CASTSPNQPQHF.

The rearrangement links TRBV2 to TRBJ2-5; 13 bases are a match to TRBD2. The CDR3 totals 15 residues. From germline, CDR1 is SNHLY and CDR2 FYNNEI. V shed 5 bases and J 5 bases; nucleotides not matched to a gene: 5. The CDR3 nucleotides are TGTGCCAGCAGTCCCGGGACTAGCGGGACCGAGACCCAGTACTTC. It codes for CASSPGTSGTETQYF.

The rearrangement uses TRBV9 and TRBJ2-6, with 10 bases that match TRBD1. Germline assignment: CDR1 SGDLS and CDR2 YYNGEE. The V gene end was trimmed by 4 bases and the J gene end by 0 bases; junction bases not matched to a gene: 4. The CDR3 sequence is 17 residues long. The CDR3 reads CASSSTGGPSGANVLTF. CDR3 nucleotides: TGTGCCAGCAGCTCGACAGGGGGCCCCTCTGGGGCCAACGTCCTGACTTTC. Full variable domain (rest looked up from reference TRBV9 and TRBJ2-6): DSGVTQTPKHLITATGQRVTLRCSPRSGDLSVYWYQQSLDQGLQFLIQYYNGEERAKGNILERFSAQQFPDLHSELNLSSLELGDSALYFCASSSTGGPSGANVLTFGAGSRLTVL.

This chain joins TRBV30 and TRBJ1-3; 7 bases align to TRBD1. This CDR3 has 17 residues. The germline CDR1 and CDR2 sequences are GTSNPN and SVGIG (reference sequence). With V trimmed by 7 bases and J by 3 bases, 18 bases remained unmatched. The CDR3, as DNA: TGTGCCTACCTCGACGCTCAAGGGGGCGCCTTTGGAAACACCATATATTTT. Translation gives CAYLDAQGGAFGNTIYF.

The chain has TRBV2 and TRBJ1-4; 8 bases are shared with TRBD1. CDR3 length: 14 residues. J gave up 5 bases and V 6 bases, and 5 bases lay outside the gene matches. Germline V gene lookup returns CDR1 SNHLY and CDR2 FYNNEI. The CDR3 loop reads CASRGQEGNEKLFF. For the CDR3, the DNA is TGTGCCAGCAGGGGACAGGAGGGGAATGAAAAACTGTTTTTT.

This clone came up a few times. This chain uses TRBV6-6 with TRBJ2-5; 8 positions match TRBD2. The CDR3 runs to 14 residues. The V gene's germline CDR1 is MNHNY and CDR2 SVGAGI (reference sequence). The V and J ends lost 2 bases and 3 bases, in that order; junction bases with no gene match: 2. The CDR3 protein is CASSYISGKETQYF. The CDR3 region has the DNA TGTGCCAGCAGTTACATTAGCGGGAAAGAGACCCAGTACTTC.

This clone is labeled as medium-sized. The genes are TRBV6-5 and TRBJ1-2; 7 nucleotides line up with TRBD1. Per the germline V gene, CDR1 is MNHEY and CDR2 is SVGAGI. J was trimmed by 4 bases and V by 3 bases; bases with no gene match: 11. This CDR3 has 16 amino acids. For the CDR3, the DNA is TGTGCCAGCAGTTATGTAACGGCAGGGGGTTTCTATGGCTACACCTTC. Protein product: CASSYVTAGGFYGYTF.

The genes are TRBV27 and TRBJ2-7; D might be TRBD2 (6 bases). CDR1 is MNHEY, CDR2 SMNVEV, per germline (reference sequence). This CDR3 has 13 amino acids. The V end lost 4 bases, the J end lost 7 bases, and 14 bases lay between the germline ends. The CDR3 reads CASSYGTRGEQYF. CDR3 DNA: TGTGCCAGCAGTTACGGGACTCGTGGGGAGCAGTACTTC.

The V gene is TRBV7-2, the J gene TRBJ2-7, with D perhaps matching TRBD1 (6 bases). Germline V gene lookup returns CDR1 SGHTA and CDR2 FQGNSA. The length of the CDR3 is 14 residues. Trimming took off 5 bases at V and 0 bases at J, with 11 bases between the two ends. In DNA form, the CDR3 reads TGTGCCAGCAGCCTACGGGACATCTCCTACGAGCAGTACTTC. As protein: CASSLRDISYEQYF.

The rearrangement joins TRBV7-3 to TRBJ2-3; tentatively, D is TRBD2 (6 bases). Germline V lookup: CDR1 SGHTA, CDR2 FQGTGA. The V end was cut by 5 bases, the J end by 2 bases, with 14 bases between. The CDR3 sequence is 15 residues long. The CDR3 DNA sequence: TGTGCCAGCAGCCCAACAGCGGGTTACACAGATACGCAGTATTTT. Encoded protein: CASSPTAGYTDTQYF. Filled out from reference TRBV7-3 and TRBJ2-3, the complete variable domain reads GAGVSQTPSNKVTEKGKYVELRCDPISGHTALYWYRQSLGQGPEFLIYFQGTGAADDSGLPNDRFFAVRPEGSVSTLKIQRTERGDSAVYLCASSPTAGYTDTQYFGPGTRLTVL.

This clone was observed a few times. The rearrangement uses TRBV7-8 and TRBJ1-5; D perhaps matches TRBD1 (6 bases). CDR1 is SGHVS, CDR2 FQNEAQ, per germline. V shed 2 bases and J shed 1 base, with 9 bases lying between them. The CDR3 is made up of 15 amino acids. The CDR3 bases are TGTGCCAGCAGCTTATCAACAGGGAGCAATCAGCCCCAGCATTTT. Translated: CASSLSTGSNQPQHF.

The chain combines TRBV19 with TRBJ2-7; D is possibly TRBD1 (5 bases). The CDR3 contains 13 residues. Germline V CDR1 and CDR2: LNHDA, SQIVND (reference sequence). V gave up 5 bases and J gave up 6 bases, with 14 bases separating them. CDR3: CASSSQGAPEQYF. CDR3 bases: TGTGCCAGTAGTTCCCAAGGGGCCCCCGAGCAGTACTTC.

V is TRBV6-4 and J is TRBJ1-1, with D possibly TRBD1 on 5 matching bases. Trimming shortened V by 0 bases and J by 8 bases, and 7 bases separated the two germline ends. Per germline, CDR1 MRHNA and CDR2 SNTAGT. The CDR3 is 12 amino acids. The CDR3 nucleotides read TGTGCCAGCAGTGACTCCGGGGGGGAAGCTTTCTTT. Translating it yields CASSDSGGEAFF.

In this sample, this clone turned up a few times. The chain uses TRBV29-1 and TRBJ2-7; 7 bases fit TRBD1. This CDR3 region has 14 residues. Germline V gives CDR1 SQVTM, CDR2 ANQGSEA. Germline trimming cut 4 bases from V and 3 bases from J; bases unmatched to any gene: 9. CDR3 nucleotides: TGCAGCGTTGCCGGGACAGACGGCCGCTACGAGCAGTACTTC. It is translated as CSVAGTDGRYEQYF.

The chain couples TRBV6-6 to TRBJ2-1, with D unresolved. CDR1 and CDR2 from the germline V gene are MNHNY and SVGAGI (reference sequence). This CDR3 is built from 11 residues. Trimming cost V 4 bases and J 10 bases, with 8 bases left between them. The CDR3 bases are TGTGCCAGCAGTTCCCCCCAAGAGCAGTTCTTC. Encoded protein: CASSSPQEQFF.

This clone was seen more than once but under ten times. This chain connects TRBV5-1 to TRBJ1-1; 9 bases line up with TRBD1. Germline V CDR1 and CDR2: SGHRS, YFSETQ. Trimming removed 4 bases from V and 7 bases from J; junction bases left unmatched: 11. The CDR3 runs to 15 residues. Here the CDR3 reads CASSETGQGLGEAFF. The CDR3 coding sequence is TGCGCCAGCAGCGAAACGGGACAGGGTTTGGGTGAAGCTTTCTTT.

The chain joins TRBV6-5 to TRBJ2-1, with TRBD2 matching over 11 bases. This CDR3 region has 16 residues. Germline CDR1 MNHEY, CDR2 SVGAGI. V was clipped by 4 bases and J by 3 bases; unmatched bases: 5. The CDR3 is CASSLSSGGFYNEQFF. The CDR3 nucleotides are TGTGCCAGCAGTTTGTCTAGCGGGGGGTTCTACAATGAGCAGTTCTTC.

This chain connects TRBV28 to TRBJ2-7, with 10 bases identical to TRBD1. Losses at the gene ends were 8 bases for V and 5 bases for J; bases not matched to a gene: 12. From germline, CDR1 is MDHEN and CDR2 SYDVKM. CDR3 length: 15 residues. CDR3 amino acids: CASDPRDRGSHEQYF. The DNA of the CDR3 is TGTGCCAGCGATCCCCGGGACAGGGGATCCCACGAGCAGTACTTC.

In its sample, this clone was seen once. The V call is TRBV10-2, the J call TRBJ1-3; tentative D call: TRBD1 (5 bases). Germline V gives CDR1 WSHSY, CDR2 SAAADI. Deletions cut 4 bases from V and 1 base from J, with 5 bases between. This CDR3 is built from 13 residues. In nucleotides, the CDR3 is TGCGCCAGCAGTGCAGGGTCTGGAAACACCATATATTTT. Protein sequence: CASSAGSGNTIYF.